The sequence of this T cell receptor beta chain was determined in a study of T cells in Graves' hyperthyroidism and ophthalmopathy. Study-wide context: Blood from the periphery was taken at initial diagnosis, before any treatment.

Amplification of TCR beta CDR3 regions used RNA as the template. Using the HTBI primer set, a first-round RT-PCR was run on the TCR CDR3. Using its own MiXCR run on the multiplex PCR reads, TCRdb lists one record per CDR3 protein. The profile shows roughly 300,000 distinct CDR3 sequences, around 14% of them singletons. This CDR3 is built from 14 residues. Germline loops: CDR1 SGDLS, CDR2 YYNGEE. With 4 bases removed from V and 4 bases from J, the gap between germline ends came to 11 bases. The sample holds a few counts of this clonotype. Using roughly 9.4 ml of fresh peripheral blood, PBMCs were prepared.

Sequencing was done on a sample of blood. The genes are TRBV9 and TRBJ1-4, with D possibly TRBD1 on 6 matching bases. This clonotype originated in a woman aged 25 to 39 with Graves' hyperthyroidism. CDR3 loop: CASSPGHYNEKLFF. The CDR3 DNA sequence: TGTGCCAGCAGCCCGGGACACTATAATGAAAAACTGTTTTTT.